This T cell receptor (beta chain) was identified during a study of blood T cell repertoires in COVID-19 (dated by TCRdb to the early 2020s). About the full investigation: Samples covering the acute and convalescent phases of COVID-19 were provided by collaborators in the United States, Italy and Spain. The material from the prospective study consisted of cDNA or gDNA derived from T cells, B-cell-depleted T cells, or PBMCs. Subjects who had been exposed to COVID-19, were actively infected with it, or had recovered from it provided the deeply sampled blood TCRbeta repertoires that made up the dataset. The repertoires were released in a freely available public database meant as a resource for research on the immune response to SARS-CoV-2. The samples were drawn from two sources: the first 160 participants of the ongoing ImmuneRACE study, and about 1,300 subjects contributed by 6 global collaborators. The sample metadata nearly always contained a de-identified subject ID, COVID-19 status, age in years and sex. Where HLA class I and class II types were available, the types were taken from metadata supplied by the sample provider, not from assay-based typing. Findings and caveats that apply to the study as a whole: The quantity of clinical and demographic metadata differed by source and by participant and was supplied without curation.

A remark on this clone: It has no known antigen specificity. Qualities for individual bases were not recorded, and no much larger clone is one base off.

The immunoSEQ Assay, a bias-controlled multiplex PCR, was used to amplify TCRbeta CDR3 regions from genomic DNA. Per the source publication's procedure: Within the assay, amplification of reference gene primers was used to estimate how many nucleated cells each sample contained. Sequence reads were collapsed and filtered to measure the absolute abundance of every unique TCRbeta CDR3 rearrangement. For each sample, productive Simpson clonality was calculated by taking the square root of Simpson's diversity index across productive rearrangements. TCRdb took over this immuneACCESS table, retaining in-frame rearrangements with V and J assigned. Such tables are incomplete; in checked studies, under half of the missing clones stem from an unresolved V gene, and the remainder is unexplained. V and J calls and clone size come straight from that table; D and trimming were deduced from the DNA. This sample has about 170,000 clones in its table, and about 83% of those were observed once. Clones ranked in the top ten supply roughly 3.6% of the sample.

Measured from the cysteine to the phenylalanine, the CDR3 is 13 residues long. Of all the DNA, just the CDR3 is kept, 39 bases in frame from base 1. CDR1 and CDR2, looked up from the germline V gene, are SNHLY and FYNNEI. Trimming leaves V shorter by 6 bases and J shorter by 11 bases, with the junction holding 10 bases beyond the gene matches. The collaborating institutions used their own protocols to collect whole blood in K2EDTA tubes. Collaborator samples were shipped for TCRbeta analysis as frozen whole blood, isolated PBMCs, or DNA extracted from either sample type. The sequence came from a young man with active or convalescent COVID-19. The chain links TRBV2 with TRBJ1-1; 9 central bases correspond to TRBD1. Material: peripheral blood. The CDR3 reads as follows: CASSSFTGGSAFF. The bases read TGTGCCAGCAGCTCCTTTACAGGGGGCTCGGCTTTCTTT.